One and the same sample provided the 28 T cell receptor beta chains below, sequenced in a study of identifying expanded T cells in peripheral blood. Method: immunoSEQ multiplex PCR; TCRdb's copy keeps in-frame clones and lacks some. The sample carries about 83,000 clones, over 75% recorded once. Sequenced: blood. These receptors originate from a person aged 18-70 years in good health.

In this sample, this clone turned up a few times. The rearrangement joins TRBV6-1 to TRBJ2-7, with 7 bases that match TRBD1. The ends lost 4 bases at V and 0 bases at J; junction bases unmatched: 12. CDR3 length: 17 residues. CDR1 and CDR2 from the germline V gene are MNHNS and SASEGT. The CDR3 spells CASSAKHRGFSSYEQYF. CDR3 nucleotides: TGTGCCAGCAGTGCGAAACACAGGGGATTTTCCTCCTACGAGCAGTACTTC.

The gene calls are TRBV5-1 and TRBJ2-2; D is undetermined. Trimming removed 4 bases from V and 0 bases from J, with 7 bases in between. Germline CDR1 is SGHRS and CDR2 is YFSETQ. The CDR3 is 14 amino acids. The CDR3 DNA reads TGCGCCAGCAGCGCCACAGCGAACACCGGGGAGCTGTTTTTT. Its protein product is CASSATANTGELFF.

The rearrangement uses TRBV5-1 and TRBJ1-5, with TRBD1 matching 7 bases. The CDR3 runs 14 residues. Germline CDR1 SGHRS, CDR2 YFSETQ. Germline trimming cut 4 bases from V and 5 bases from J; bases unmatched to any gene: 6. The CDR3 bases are TGCGCCAGCAGCGTGACAGGGATGGATCAGCCCCAGCATTTT. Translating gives CASSVTGMDQPQHF.

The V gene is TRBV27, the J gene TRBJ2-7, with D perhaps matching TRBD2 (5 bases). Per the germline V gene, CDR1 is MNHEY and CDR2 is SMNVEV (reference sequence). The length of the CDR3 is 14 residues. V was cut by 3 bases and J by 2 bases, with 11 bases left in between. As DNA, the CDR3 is TGTGCCAGCAGTTTGAGGGATAGAGCCTACGAGCAGTACTTC. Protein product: CASSLRDRAYEQYF.

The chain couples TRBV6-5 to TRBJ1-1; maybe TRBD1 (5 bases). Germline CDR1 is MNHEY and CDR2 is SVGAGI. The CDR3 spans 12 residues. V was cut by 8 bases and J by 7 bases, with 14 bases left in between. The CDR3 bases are TGTGCCAGCGCCAAAGGGGTAGGTGAAGCTTTCTTT. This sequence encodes CASAKGVGEAFF.

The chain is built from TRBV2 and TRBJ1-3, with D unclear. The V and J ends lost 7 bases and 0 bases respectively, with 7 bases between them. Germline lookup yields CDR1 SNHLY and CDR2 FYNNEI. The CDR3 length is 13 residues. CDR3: CASNAISGNTIYF. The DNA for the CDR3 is TGTGCCAGCAACGCCATCTCTGGAAACACCATATATTTT.

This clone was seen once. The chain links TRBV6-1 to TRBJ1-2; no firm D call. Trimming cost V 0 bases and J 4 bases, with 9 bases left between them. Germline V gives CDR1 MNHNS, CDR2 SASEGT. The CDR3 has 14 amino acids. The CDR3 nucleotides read TGTGCCAGCAGTGAAGCGTTGTTTCTCTATGGCTACACCTTC. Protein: CASSEALFLYGYTF.

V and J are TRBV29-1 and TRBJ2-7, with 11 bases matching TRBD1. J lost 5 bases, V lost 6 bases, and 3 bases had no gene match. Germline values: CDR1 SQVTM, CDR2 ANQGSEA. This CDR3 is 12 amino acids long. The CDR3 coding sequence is TGCAGCGTGCGGACAGGGGGCAACGAGCAGTACTTC. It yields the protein CSVRTGGNEQYF.

DNA of the CDR3: TGCAGCGTCGTTTTAAGACCATCGCATACGCAGTATTTT. It encodes CSVVLRPSHTQYF. This chain connects TRBV29-1 to TRBJ2-3; D is undetermined. This CDR3 contains 13 residues. Trimming cost V 6 bases and J 7 bases, with 17 bases left between them. CDR1 and CDR2 (germline): SQVTM, ANQGSEA.

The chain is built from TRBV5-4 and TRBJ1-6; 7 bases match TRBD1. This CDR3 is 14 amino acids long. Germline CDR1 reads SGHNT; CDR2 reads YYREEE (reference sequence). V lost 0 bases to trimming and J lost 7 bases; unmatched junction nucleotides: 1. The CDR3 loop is CASSLEGQNSPLHF. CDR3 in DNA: TGTGCCAGCAGCTTGGAGGGACAGAATTCACCCCTCCACTTT.

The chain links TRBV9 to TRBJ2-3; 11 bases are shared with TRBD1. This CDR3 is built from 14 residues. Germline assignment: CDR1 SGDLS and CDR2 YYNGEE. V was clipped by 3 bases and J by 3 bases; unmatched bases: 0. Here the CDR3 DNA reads TGTGCCAGCAGCGGGGACAGGGGGACAGATACGCAGTATTTT. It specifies CASSGDRGTDTQYF. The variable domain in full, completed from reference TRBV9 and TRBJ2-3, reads DSGVTQTPKHLITATGQRVTLRCSPRSGDLSVYWYQQSLDQGLQFLIQYYNGEERAKGNILERFSAQQFPDLHSELNLSSLELGDSALYFCASSGDRGTDTQYFGPGTRLTVL.

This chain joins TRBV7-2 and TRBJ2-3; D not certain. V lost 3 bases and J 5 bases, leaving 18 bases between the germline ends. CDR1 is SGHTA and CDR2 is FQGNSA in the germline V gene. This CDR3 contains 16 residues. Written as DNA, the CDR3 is TGTGCCAGCAGCTTCCTTAGGGCCAGGTTGGGAGATACGCAGTATTTT. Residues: CASSFLRARLGDTQYF.

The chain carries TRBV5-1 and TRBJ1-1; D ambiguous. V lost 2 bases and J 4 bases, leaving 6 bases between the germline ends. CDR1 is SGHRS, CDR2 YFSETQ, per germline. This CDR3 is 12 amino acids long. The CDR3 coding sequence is TGCGCCAGCAGCTTTCGAGGCACTGAAGCTTTCTTT. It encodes CASSFRGTEAFF.

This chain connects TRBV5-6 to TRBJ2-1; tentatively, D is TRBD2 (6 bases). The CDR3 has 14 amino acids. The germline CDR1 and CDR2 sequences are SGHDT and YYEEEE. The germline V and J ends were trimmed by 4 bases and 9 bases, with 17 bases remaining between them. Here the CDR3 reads CASSMGGDRGEQFF. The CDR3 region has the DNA TGTGCCAGCAGCATGGGGGGAGATCGAGGTGAGCAGTTCTTC.

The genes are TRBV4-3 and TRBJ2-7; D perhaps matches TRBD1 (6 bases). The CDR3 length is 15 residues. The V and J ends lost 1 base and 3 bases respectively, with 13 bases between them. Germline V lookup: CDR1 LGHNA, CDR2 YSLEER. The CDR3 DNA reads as TGCGCCAGCAGCCAAGCACAGGGTGGGCACTACGAGCAGTACTTC. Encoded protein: CASSQAQGGHYEQYF.

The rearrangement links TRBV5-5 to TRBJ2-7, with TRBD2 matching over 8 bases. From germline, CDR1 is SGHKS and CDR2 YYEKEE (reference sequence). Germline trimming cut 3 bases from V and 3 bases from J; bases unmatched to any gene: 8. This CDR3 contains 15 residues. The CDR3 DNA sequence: TGTGCCAGCAGCTCGGTCCTGGCGGGAGGCTACGAGCAGTACTTC. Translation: CASSSVLAGGYEQYF.

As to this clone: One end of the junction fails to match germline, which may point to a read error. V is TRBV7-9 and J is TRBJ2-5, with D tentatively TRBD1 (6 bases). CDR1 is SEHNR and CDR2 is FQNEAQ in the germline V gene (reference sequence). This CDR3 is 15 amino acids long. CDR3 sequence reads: CASSIRGRDQETQYF. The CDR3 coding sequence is TGTGCCAGCAGCATTAGGGGGAGAGACCAGGAGACCCAGTACTTC.

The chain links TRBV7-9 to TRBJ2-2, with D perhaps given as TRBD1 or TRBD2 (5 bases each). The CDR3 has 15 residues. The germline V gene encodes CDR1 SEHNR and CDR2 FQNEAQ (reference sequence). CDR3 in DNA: TGTTATGTTAGCATACCGGGACCGAACACCGGGGAGCTGTTTTTT. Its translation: CYVSIPGPNTGELFF.

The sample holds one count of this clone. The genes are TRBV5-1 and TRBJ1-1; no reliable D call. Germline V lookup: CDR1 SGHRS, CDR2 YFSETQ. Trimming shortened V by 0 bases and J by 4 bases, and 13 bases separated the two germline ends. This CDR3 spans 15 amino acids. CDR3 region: CASSLGIGGITEAFF. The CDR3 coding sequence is TGCGCCAGCAGCTTGGGTATAGGAGGAATCACTGAAGCTTTCTTT.

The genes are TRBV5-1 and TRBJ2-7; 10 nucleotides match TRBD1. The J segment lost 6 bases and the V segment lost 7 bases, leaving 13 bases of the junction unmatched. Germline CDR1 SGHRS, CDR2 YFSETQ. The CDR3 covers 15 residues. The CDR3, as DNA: TGCGCCAGCGGTGAACCCGGGACAGGGGCTTCCGAGCAGTACTTC. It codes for CASGEPGTGASEQYF.

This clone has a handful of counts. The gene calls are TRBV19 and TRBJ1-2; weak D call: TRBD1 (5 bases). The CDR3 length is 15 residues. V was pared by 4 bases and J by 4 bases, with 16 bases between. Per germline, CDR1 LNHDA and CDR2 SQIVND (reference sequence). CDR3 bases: TGTGCCAGTAGTACGCAGGCTACAGGAGGCTATGGCTACACCTTC. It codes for CASSTQATGGYGYTF.

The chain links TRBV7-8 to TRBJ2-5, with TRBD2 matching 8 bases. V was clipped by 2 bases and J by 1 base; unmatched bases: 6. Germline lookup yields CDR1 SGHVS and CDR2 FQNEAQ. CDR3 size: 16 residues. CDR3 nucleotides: TGTGCCAGCAGCTTACGGGGACTAGAGGTCCAAGAGACCCAGTACTTC. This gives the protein CASSLRGLEVQETQYF.

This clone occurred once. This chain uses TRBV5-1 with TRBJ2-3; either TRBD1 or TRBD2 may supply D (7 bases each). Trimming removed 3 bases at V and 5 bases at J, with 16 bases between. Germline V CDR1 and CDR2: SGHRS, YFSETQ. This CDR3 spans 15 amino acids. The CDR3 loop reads CASSSRVRGGDTQYF. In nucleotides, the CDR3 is TGCGCCAGCAGCTCCAGGGTCAGGGGGGGAGATACGCAGTATTTT.

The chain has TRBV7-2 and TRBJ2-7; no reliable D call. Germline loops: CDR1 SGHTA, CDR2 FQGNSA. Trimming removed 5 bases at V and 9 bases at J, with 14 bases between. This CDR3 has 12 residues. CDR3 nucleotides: TGTGCCAGCAGCGCTCAAGGATTAAGGCAGTACTTC. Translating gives CASSAQGLRQYF.

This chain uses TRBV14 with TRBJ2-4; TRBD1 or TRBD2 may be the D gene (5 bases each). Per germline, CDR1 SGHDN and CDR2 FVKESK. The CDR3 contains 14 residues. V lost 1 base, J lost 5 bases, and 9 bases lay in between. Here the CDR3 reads CASSQAGTQNIQYF. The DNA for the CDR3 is TGTGCCAGCAGCCAAGCCGGGACCCAAAACATTCAGTACTTC. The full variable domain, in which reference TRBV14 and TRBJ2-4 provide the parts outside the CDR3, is EAGVTQFPSHSVIEKGQTVTLRCDPISGHDNLYWYRRVMGKEIKFLLHFVKESKQDESGMPNNRFLAERTGGTYSTLKVQPAELEDSGVYFCASSQAGTQNIQYFGAGTRLSVL.

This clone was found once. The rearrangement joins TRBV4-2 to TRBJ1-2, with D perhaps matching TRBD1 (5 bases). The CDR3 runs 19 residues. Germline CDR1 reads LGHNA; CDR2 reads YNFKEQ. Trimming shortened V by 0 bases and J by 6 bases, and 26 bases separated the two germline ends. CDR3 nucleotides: TGTGCCAGCAGCCAAGATCTCGGGGCCAGGTCGTGGAACTTAGATGGCTACACCTTC. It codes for CASSQDLGARSWNLDGYTF.

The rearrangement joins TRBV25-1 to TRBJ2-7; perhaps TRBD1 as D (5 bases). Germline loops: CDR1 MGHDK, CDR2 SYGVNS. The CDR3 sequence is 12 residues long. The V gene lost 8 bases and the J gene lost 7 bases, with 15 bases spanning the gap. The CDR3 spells CASGAVRGEQYF. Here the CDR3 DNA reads TGTGCCAGCGGTGCGGTAAGGGGAGAGCAGTACTTC.

CDR3 in amino acids: CASSQGQNYGYTF. CDR3 nucleotide sequence: TGTGCCAGCTCACAGGGACAAAACTATGGCTACACCTTC. The chain couples TRBV18 to TRBJ1-2, with D possibly TRBD1 on 6 matching bases. The CDR3 spans 13 residues. Germline assignment: CDR1 KGHSH and CDR2 LQKENI. Trimming shortened V by 4 bases and J by 2 bases, and 8 bases separated the two germline ends.